This T cell receptor beta chain was sequenced during a study of cytomegalovirus exposure and HLA in healthy donors. Study-level background: The same platform used for the approximately 700 first-cohort repertoires was also used for the 90 to 150 validation repertoires, as a later analysis reported. Study conclusions and caveats: While the bulk of TCR sequences proved rare, some public TCRs turned up in many donors.

The donors were in the roughly 130-subject validation cohort; that cohort was separate from the roughly 700-subject first cohort. To note about this clone: The antigen remains undetermined.

Only in-frame clones appear in the TCRdb table, and some are missing; sequencing was by immunoSEQ multiplex PCR. Altogether roughly 120,000 clones are present, approximately 86% being singletons, with the ten largest covering about 4.2%. V dropped 5 bases and J dropped 15; count of bases not matched to a gene: 13. In germline, CDR1 is SGHTA, CDR2 FQGNSA. CDR3 length: 14 residues. The TCR was taken from a man younger than 35 in good health and CMV-seropositive. This chain links TRBV7-2 with TRBJ1-5; 10 positions agree with TRBD1. Sequenced: PBMCs. As DNA, the CDR3 is TGTGCCAGCAGCCCTGGGACAGGGGAGGGGGGTCCGCATTTT. It translates to CASSPGTGEGGPHF. The full variable domain, its missing parts supplied by reference TRBV7-2 and TRBJ1-5, is GAGVSQSPSNKVTEKGKDVELRCDPISGHTALYWYRQSLGQGLEFLIYFQGNSAPDKSGLPSDRFSAERTGGSVSTLTIQRTQQEDSAVYLCASSPGTGEGGPHFGDGTRLSIL.